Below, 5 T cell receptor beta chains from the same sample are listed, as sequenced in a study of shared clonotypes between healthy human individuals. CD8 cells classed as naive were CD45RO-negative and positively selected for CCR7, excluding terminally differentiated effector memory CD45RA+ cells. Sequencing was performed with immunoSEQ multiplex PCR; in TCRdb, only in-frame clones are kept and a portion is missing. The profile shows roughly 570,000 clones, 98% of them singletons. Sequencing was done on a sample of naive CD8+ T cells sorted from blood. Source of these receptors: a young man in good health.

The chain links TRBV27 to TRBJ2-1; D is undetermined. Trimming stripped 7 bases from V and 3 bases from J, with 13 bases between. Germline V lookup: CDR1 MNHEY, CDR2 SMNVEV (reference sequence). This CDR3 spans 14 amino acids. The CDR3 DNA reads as TGTGCCAGCAAATCCATCGAGAACTACAATGAGCAGTTCTTC. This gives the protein CASKSIENYNEQFF.

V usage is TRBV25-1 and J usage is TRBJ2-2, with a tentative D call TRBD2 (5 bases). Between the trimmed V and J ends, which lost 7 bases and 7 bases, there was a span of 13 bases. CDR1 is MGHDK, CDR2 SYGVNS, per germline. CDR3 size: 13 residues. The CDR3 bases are TGTGCCAGCATGAGGGATCGGGTCGGGGAGCTGTTTTTT. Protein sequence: CASMRDRVGELFF.

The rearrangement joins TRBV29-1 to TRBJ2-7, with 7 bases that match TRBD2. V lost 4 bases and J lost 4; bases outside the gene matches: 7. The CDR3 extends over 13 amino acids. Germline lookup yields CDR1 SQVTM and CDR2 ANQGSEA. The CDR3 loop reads CSVVPAGYYEQYF. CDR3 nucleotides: TGCAGCGTTGTCCCAGCGGGATATTACGAGCAGTACTTC.

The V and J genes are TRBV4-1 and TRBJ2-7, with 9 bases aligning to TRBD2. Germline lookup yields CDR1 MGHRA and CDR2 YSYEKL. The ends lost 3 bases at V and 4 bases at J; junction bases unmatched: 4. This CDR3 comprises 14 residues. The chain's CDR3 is CASSHRTSEYEQYF. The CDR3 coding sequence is TGCGCCAGCAGCCATAGGACTAGCGAGTACGAGCAGTACTTC.

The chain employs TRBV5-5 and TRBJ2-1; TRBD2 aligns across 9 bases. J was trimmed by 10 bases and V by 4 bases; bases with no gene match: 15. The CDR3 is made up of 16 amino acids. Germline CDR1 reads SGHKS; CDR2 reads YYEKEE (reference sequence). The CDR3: CASSPEELAGGHEQFF. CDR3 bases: TGTGCCAGCAGCCCGGAGGAGCTGGCGGGAGGGCACGAGCAGTTCTTC.